The 21 T cell receptor beta chains below were found in one sample sequenced in a study of CD8 T cells in Susac syndrome. Reverse transcription of about 0.5 to 1 ug RNA was performed with random hexamers. TCRdb independently ran MiXCR on the immunoSEQ multiplex PCR reads; one entry per CDR3 protein. The sample carries approximately 190,000 distinct CDR3 sequences, around 93% recorded once. The sequencing input was CD4+ T cells from PBMCs. These receptors all stem from a human donor in good health.

The chain has TRBV29-1 and TRBJ1-1; 7 positions agree with TRBD1. This CDR3 is built from 12 residues. Trimming cost V 3 bases and J 7 bases; bases outside gene matches: 5. Germline V gives CDR1 SQVTM, CDR2 ANQGSEA. The CDR3 DNA is TGCAGCGTTGACTTACAGGGGATTGAAGCTTTCTTT. This codes for CSVDLQGIEAFF.

The rearrangement links TRBV5-1 to TRBJ2-5; the D gene is possibly TRBD2 (7 bases). CDR1 and CDR2 from the germline V gene are SGHRS and YFSETQ. The CDR3 spans 15 residues. The V end was cut by 1 base, the J end by 2 bases, with 12 bases between. The DNA of the CDR3 is TGCGCCAGCAGCTTGCCTGCGGGGGCTCAAGAGACCCAGTACTTC. This encodes CASSLPAGAQETQYF.

The J gene is TRBJ1-6, the V gene TRBV15; D not certain. Per germline, CDR1 LNHNV and CDR2 YYDKDF (reference sequence). V lost 5 bases and J 0 bases, leaving 5 bases between the germline ends. CDR3 size: 14 residues. This CDR3 reads CATSGSSYNSPLHF. The CDR3 nucleotides read TGTGCCACCAGCGGGAGCTCCTATAATTCACCCCTCCACTTT.

The chain couples TRBV3-1 to TRBJ1-2; no clear D gene. The CDR3 has 14 residues. Germline V gene sequence: CDR1 LGHDT, CDR2 YNNKEL (reference sequence). The germline V and J ends were trimmed by 1 base and 8 bases, with 14 bases remaining between them. CDR3 bases: TGTGCCAGCAGCCAAGGTCTTGGGGTGGGCGGCTACACCTTC. Protein sequence: CASSQGLGVGGYTF. The full variable domain, completed using reference TRBV3-1 and TRBJ1-2, is DTAVSQTPKYLVTQMGNDKSIKCEQNLGHDTMYWYKQDSKKFLKIMFSYNNKELIINETVPNRFSPKSPDKAHLNLHINSLELGDSAVYFCASSQGLGVGGYTFGSGTRLTVV.

The chain uses TRBV12-3 or TRBV12-4 and TRBJ1-2; D ambiguous. CDR3 length: 14 residues. V was pared by 7 bases and J by 0 bases, with 12 bases between. CDR3 DNA: TGTGCCAGCACCCACAGACGAACTAACTATGGCTACACCTTC. This codes for CASTHRRTNYGYTF.

J is TRBJ2-7 and V is TRBV10-1; TRBD2 agrees at 11 bases. The ends lost 8 bases at V and 0 bases at J; junction bases unmatched: 9. The CDR3 consists of 16 residues. From germline, CDR1 is WNHNN and CDR2 SYGVQD (reference sequence). The CDR3: CASFDGTSGYSYEQYV. As DNA, the CDR3 is TGCGCCAGCTTCGATGGGACTAGCGGTTACTCCTACGAGCAGTACGTC.

The CDR3 region is CASSLAHGRQIQETQYF. The CDR3 DNA reads as TGTGCCAGCAGTTTAGCGCACGGGAGACAGATCCAAGAGACCCAGTACTTC. The chain couples TRBV12-3 or TRBV12-4 to TRBJ2-5; tentative D call: TRBD2 (6 bases). The CDR3 contains 17 residues. V was cut by 0 bases and J by 1 base, with 15 bases left in between.

CDR3 region: CASIIGGSYNSPLHF. CDR3 in DNA: TGTGCCAGCATCATAGGGGGCTCCTATAATTCACCCCTCCACTTT. V gene TRBV2 combines with J gene TRBJ1-6, with D perhaps TRBD1 (6 bases). There are 15 residues in the CDR3. CDR1 is SNHLY and CDR2 is FYNNEI in the germline V gene. Trimming took off 7 bases at V and 0 bases at J, with 10 bases between the two ends.

This rearrangement joins TRBV27 to TRBJ1-1; 7 bases align to TRBD1. Unmatched junction bases numbered 8, after V lost 0 bases and J lost 1 base. This CDR3 is 17 amino acids long. Germline values: CDR1 MNHEY, CDR2 SMNVEV (reference sequence). CDR3 nucleotide sequence: TGTGCCAGCAGTTTATCGGGGCCAGGGGGACCGAACACTGAAGCTTTCTTT. It codes for CASSLSGPGGPNTEAFF.

This rearrangement joins TRBV5-6 to TRBJ1-2; TRBD1 is a possible D gene (5 bases). Per germline, CDR1 SGHDT and CDR2 YYEEEE. CDR3 length: 13 residues. Trimming stripped 0 bases from V and 6 bases from J, with 9 bases between. CDR3 nucleotides: TGTGCCAGCAGCTTGGCGGGGCCTGATGGCTACACCTTC. Its translation: CASSLAGPDGYTF.

This rearrangement joins TRBV3-1 to TRBJ2-7; TRBD1 is a possible D gene (6 bases). The length of the CDR3 is 14 residues. Germline values: CDR1 LGHDT, CDR2 YNNKEL (reference sequence). V was shortened by 5 bases and J by 3 bases, with 14 bases between the two germline ends. DNA of the CDR3: TGTGCCAGCAGCTACCGACAGGCAATCTACGAGCAGTACTTC. Translating it yields CASSYRQAIYEQYF.

The chain is built from TRBV7-9 and TRBJ2-5, with D tentatively TRBD1 or TRBD2 (5 bases each). There are 16 residues in the CDR3. Trimming stripped 0 bases from V and 0 bases from J, with 11 bases between. CDR1 is SEHNR, CDR2 FQNEAQ, per germline (reference sequence). The CDR3: CASSLARGFNQETQYF. Written as DNA, the CDR3 is TGTGCCAGCAGCTTAGCGAGGGGATTCAACCAAGAGACCCAGTACTTC.

J is TRBJ1-5 and V is TRBV19; a weak D match, TRBD1 (6 bases). The CDR3 contains 18 residues. Germline values: CDR1 LNHDA, CDR2 SQIVND (reference sequence). Deletions cut 3 bases from V and 7 bases from J, with 25 bases between. In nucleotides, the CDR3 is TGTGCCAGTAGTATTGGGCCCCTCCTACAGGGATACGACCAGCCCCAGCATTTT. As protein: CASSIGPLLQGYDQPQHF.

V gene TRBV15 combines with J gene TRBJ2-7; tentatively, D is TRBD1 or TRBD2 (5 bases each). CDR1 is LNHNV and CDR2 is YYDKDF in the germline V gene (reference sequence). The CDR3 is made up of 13 amino acids. Trimming took 3 bases from V and 1 from J, leaving 7 bases between them. The CDR3 nucleotides read TGTGCCACCAGCAGGGGGGTATCCTACGAGCAGTACTTC. Its protein product is CATSRGVSYEQYF.

This sequence joins TRBV3-1 and TRBJ2-7; D remains unclear. This CDR3 comprises 11 residues. V was trimmed by 5 bases and J by 5 bases, leaving 7 bases between them. Germline V gene data show CDR1 as LGHDT and CDR2 as YNNKEL (reference sequence). The CDR3 reads CASSGDHEQYF. CDR3 DNA sequence: TGTGCCAGCAGCGGAGACCACGAGCAGTACTTC.

This clonotype appeared a single time. The chain uses TRBV6-5 and TRBJ2-2; possible D gene TRBD2, 7 bases. The CDR3 contains 17 residues. V gave up 0 bases and J gave up 5 bases, with 16 bases separating them. Germline V gene data show CDR1 as MNHEY and CDR2 as SVGAGI. The DNA of the CDR3 is TGTGCCAGCAGTTACTCGATAGGCAGGGGAGGGACCGGGGAGCTGTTTTTT. It encodes CASSYSIGRGGTGELFF.

This sequence joins TRBV3-1 and TRBJ1-5; D possibly corresponds to TRBD1 (5 bases). The germline V gene encodes CDR1 LGHDT and CDR2 YNNKEL (reference sequence). Trimming removed 3 bases from V and 7 bases from J, with 10 bases in between. This CDR3 is 13 amino acids long. The CDR3, as DNA: TGTGCCAGCAGCCAGCAGGGAAAACAGCCCCAGCATTTT. Encoded protein: CASSQQGKQPQHF.

The V gene is TRBV19, the J gene TRBJ1-2; weak D call: TRBD1 (5 bases). The CDR3 has 12 residues. The V end was cut by 11 bases, the J end by 0 bases, with 10 bases between. Germline CDR1 is LNHDA and CDR2 is SQIVND (reference sequence). The chain's CDR3 is CAGMTANYGYTF. The CDR3 DNA sequence: TGTGCCGGAATGACAGCTAACTATGGCTACACCTTC. The variable domain in full, with the rest retrieved from reference TRBV19 and TRBJ1-2, is DGGITQSPKYLFRKEGQNVTLSCEQNLNHDAMYWYRQDPGQGLRLIYYSQIVNDFQKGDIAEGYSVSREKKESFPLTVTSAQKNPTAFYLCAGMTANYGYTFGSGTRLTVV.

The rearrangement uses TRBV27 and TRBJ1-3; tentatively, D is TRBD1 (5 bases). Trimming took 2 bases from V and 0 from J, leaving 11 bases between them. This CDR3 is 16 amino acids long. Per germline, CDR1 MNHEY and CDR2 SMNVEV (reference sequence). CDR3: CASSLKGPTSGNTIYF. CDR3 nucleotides: TGTGCCAGCAGTTTAAAGGGACCGACCTCTGGAAACACCATATATTTT.

The CDR3 here is CASTSGERRNTIYF. The CDR3 DNA sequence: TGTGCCAGCACCTCGGGGGAGCGAAGAAACACCATATATTTT. The chain combines TRBV6-6 with TRBJ1-3, with D tentatively TRBD1 (5 bases). The CDR3 consists of 14 residues. Trimming pared 7 bases from V and 5 bases from J, leaving 15 bases between. Germline V gene lookup returns CDR1 MNHNY and CDR2 SVGAGI (reference sequence).

The V call is TRBV6-2 or TRBV6-3, the J call TRBJ2-1; no reliable D call. Germline V lookup: CDR1 MNHEY, CDR2 SVGEGT. The CDR3 runs to 12 residues. V lost 6 bases, J lost 7 bases, and 10 bases lay in between. The CDR3 loop reads CASSRIGNEQFF. CDR3 bases: TGTGCCAGCAGCCGAATAGGGAATGAGCAGTTCTTC.